The sequence of this TCR beta chain was determined in a study of Ad26.COV2.S vaccination and SARS-CoV-2 variants (dated by TCRdb to the early 2020s). For the study in its entirety: Vaccine-arm donors were drawn from COV1001, a multicentre, randomized, double-blind, placebo-controlled phase I-IIa trial of Ad26.COV2.S in healthy adults. Sequencing of the TCRbeta repertoire served to evaluate the specificity and breadth of SARS-CoV-2-reactive T cell receptors following Ad26.COV2.S vaccination. Participants in the trial were split at random into five groups of five each, receiving low-dose or high-dose Ad26.COV2.S once or twice, or else placebo on both occasions. Dosing of Ad26.COV2.S was intramuscular, at either 5x10^10 or 1x10^11 viral particles, delivered as one shot or as two shots spaced 56 days apart. Investigators did not know the trial group allocation while performing experiments and assessing outcomes. The TCR-sequenced set comprised approximately 30 samples: approximately 19 Ad26.COV2.S vaccine recipients, 5 placebo recipients and 8 SARS-CoV-2 convalescent individuals.

The immunoSEQ Assay was used to sequence TCRbeta CDR3 regions. After extraction, genomic DNA underwent amplification by bias-controlled multiplex PCR, followed by high-throughput sequencing. From the authors' description of their analysis: Collapsing and filtering of sequences were performed to quantify the absolute abundance of each unique TCRbeta CDR3 region. T cell fraction was estimated by normalizing TCRbeta template counts to usable DNA, with usable DNA measured through amplification of reference genes found in all nucleated cells. Repertoire TCRs were annotated as SARS-CoV-2-specific by exact matching of V gene, CDR3 amino acid sequence and J gene to a known reactive TCR set. The reference SARS-CoV-2 TCR set was derived from MIRA and filtered for enrichment in COVID-19-positive ImmuneCODE repertoires, a step that removed public or cross-reactive TCRs. Based on the MIRA antigens, annotated TCRs were further analysed at the level of specific ORF or position within ORF. Breadth was defined as annotated unique rearrangements over total unique productive rearrangements; depth was the summed frequency of those rearrangements. Group comparisons of TCR breadth used two-sided Wilcoxon rank-sum tests. Imported from immuneACCESS, the table was reduced by TCRdb to in-frame sequences with V and J called. These copies leave out some clones; in studies compared against another copy, an unresolved V gene accounts for under half, and the cause of the remainder is not known. V, J and clone size were drawn from that table, and D and trimming were deduced from the DNA. Counted in this sample were 250,000 or so clones; roughly nine tenths of them appeared once. The top ten hold roughly 3% of the sample.

Here is what the overall study found, with its caveats: Non-spike TCR breadth was comparable between vaccine and placebo recipients, consistent with the vaccine containing only spike. After vaccination, spike-specific CD8+ and CD4+ T cell responses were reported to show substantial breadth. According to the authors, total T cell responses may have been underestimated by the TCR breadth and depth analyses. The study was not powered to compare responses between vaccine doses or regimens. Ad26.COV2.S recipients had higher spike-specific TCR breadth than placebo recipients (P = 0.0014).

The CDR3 starts with the cysteine, ends with the phenylalanine, and has 16 residues. The read is trimmed to its CDR3 DNA, 48 bases read in frame from base 1. From the germline V gene (reference sequence), CDR1 is SGHNT and CDR2 is YYREEE. V gives up 0 bases and J gives up 0 bases, and the segment between their germline ends measures 10 bases. Comments on this clone: No cognate antigen has been identified for it. Per-base quality was not reported, and no clone a single base away is much larger than it.

Taken with the paper, the label for treatment or condition translates to: about 20 received Ad26.COV2.S at low or high dose, single or two shots; roughly five received placebo; per-sample allocation not given. For vaccine and placebo recipients, the sequenced repertoires came from samples collected on day 63 after the first injection. In Cohort 1b, about 27 adults aged 18-55 years were enrolled at a single site in Boston, USA, between 29 July and 7 August 2020. As a vaccine, Ad26.COV2.S was a replication-incompetent adenovirus type 26 vector that expressed a prefusion-stabilized SARS-CoV-2 spike protein derived from the original Wuhan strain.

The sequencing used peripheral blood, collected in a trial of Ad26.COV2.S vaccine versus placebo. This receptor was obtained from a person between 18 and 59 years old who received the Ad26.COV2.S COVID-19 vaccine or a placebo. The rearrangement joined TRBV5-4 to TRBJ2-1; the D gene is possibly TRBD1 or TRBD2, with 6 bases matching each. The CDR3 sequence is CASSLAGGRSYNEQFF. The DNA reads as follows: TGTGCCAGCAGCTTGGCCGGGGGCCGCTCCTACAATGAGCAGTTCTTC.